This T cell receptor beta chain is from a study of human T cells and chemical hapten exposure (dated by TCRdb to the early 2020s). Background on the whole study: For sensitization, 2% DPC in acetone was applied to an approximately 2 cm by approximately 2 cm area of upper inner arm skin. Blood for TCR sequencing was provided by twenty-nine alopecia patients at one to four time points (pre-sensitization, 2, 6 and 24 weeks). Libraries were combined into a pool for sequencing, and differences in TCR yield between samples came mainly from small differences in library volumes within the pool. Peripheral blood TCR repertoire changes were tracked in vivo in alopecia patients during primary and secondary sensitization to the hapten diphenylcyclopropenone (DPC). Weekly therapeutic DPC doses were additionally applied to the scalp of patients throughout the approximately 24-week study period. Patient blood was sampled pre-sensitization (week 0) and at 2, 6 and about 24 weeks after DPC sensitization. Alopecia areata with under or over 50% scalp involvement, alopecia totalis and alopecia universalis were represented in the patient cohort, which was mostly female. Patch testing was performed on the upper back with Finn chambers containing 0.01% DPC, and the patch tests were scored after 6 days according to International Contact Dermatitis Research Group standards. The paper as a whole reports these results and caveats: The number of PT1 expanded TCRs positively correlated with patch test score, significant at thresholds 8, 16 and 32 but not 4. Alopecia, a presumed autoimmune disease, was present in all patients, so the immune response of the patients might differ from that of healthy individuals. Significantly more large CDR3 similarity clusters were formed by expanded TCRs than by pre-sensitization or healthy control sets, consistent with antigen-driven responses. After repeated subsampling, changes were observed in the strength of the expansion versus patch-test correlation and in the threshold at which the correlation became significant. The number of TCRs above 1 in 1000 frequency did not change with DPC sensitization; there was no evidence of global repertoire structure alterations.

The junction carries 18 bases between V and J, which are trimmed by 5 bases and 5 bases respectively. The CDR3 sequence holds 15 residues, the cysteine and phenylalanine included. The retained sequence is limited to the CDR3, 45 bases, with the frame set at the first base. As encoded in the germline V gene (reference sequence), CDR1 is SEHNR while CDR2 is FQNEAQ. This clonotype was counted ten times or more. It lacks a known antigen. The record has no base qualities; no much larger clone is one base away. The library was obtained by RACE. TCRdb shows the sequencer as NextSeq 500. Library preparation attached unique molecular identifiers to individual cDNA molecules for quantitative, reproducible TCR counting. For every blood RNA sample, sequencing covered both the TCR alpha and TCR beta chains. Processing in the source paper ran as follows. Samples had a median of roughly 87,000 TCRs, with a range from roughly 20,000 to 700,000. V, J and CDR3 annotation of the TCR reads was carried out using the Decombinator software suite. For PS versus PT1 abundance plots, all samples were subsampled to the same number of TCRs (28,000). Expanded TCRs were defined as absent before sensitization and observed at least eight times at the 2-week time point. Through fastp at Q25 and MiXCR, TCRdb rebuilt clones from the public reads, retaining in-frame beta chains. Each CDR3 protein gets just one entry, which takes the most common genes and DNA from the rows behind it. What appears here as the V and J calls and clone size reflects TCRdb's work, not the paper's. This sample is represented by approximately 350,000 distinct CDR3 sequences; about 6.3% of them were singletons. In total, the top ten clones hold roughly 5.4% of the sample.

The label giving this sample's time point can be read as: patch test 2, 6 weeks after DPC sensitization. Per the publication, the treatment or condition label means: therapeutic diphenylcyclopropenone sensitization with weekly scalp DPC. At each patch-test visit, blood was drawn before the patch test was applied. Patients were considered eligible if aged 18 to 70, diagnosed with alopecia and deemed suitable for DPC therapy, and patients were excluded if pregnant. Total RNA was isolated from unfractionated whole blood collected in Tempus Blood RNA tubes. Material: whole blood, obtained in connection with sensitization to the hapten diphenylcyclopropenone (DPC). The chain is made from TRBV7-9 and TRBJ1-2, with the D gene call left open. This receptor was taken from a woman younger than 30 with alopecia areata. Some clones in this sample may be carry-over from other donors' samples. The CDR3 region reads CASSRTDELPYGYTF. In nucleotides, the sequence is TGTGCCAGCAGCCGGACGGACGAACTCCCTTATGGCTACACCTTC.